The 26 T cell receptor beta chains reported below all come from one sample, sequenced in a study of cytomegalovirus exposure and HLA in healthy donors. Primers included in the PCR were 60 Vbeta and 13 Jbeta primers. Assay: immunoSEQ multiplex PCR; the TCRdb copy retains only in-frame clones and omits some. The sample consists of 150,000 to 200,000 clones, under 90% of them appearing once. Material for sequencing was PBMCs. These receptors all stem from a man younger than 35 in good health and CMV-seronegative.

V usage is TRBV5-6 and J usage is TRBJ2-2; perhaps TRBD2 as D (6 bases). Trimming removed 4 bases at V and 0 bases at J, with 13 bases between. The CDR3 has 16 residues. The germline V gene encodes CDR1 SGHDT and CDR2 YYEEEE. This CDR3 is CASSRGGDPNTGELFF. The CDR3 region has the DNA TGTGCCAGCAGCCGAGGCGGGGACCCGAACACCGGGGAGCTGTTTTTT.

The gene calls are TRBV5-1 and TRBJ2-1; possibly TRBD1 for D (5 bases). The V and J ends lost 0 bases and 5 bases respectively, with 12 bases between them. Germline-derived CDR1 and CDR2 are SGHRS and YFSETQ. This CDR3 is 15 amino acids long. The CDR3 DNA is TGCGCCAGCAGCTTGGTAGCAGGGCTCAACAATGAGCAGTTCTTC. Translated, it gives CASSLVAGLNNEQFF.

V is TRBV7-8 and J is TRBJ2-2; the match to TRBD2 covers 9 bases. This CDR3 contains 15 residues. Germline V CDR1 and CDR2: SGHVS, FQNEAQ. V was clipped by 3 bases and J by 10 bases; unmatched bases: 9. CDR3 sequence (DNA): TGTGCCAGCAGCTTGACTAGCGGCTATCTTAAGGAGCTGTTTTTT. Encoded protein: CASSLTSGYLKELFF.

This chain joins TRBV5-8 and TRBJ1-2; D unclear. This CDR3 is built from 12 residues. Germline V gene lookup returns CDR1 SGHTS and CDR2 YDEGEE. V lost 5 bases to trimming and J lost 4 bases, with 9 bases between them. The CDR3 DNA reads TGTGCCAGCAGTCGGGATTTCTATGGCTACACCTTC. Protein product: CASSRDFYGYTF. Combining the CDR3 with reference TRBV5-8 and TRBJ1-2 gives the whole variable domain EAGVTQSPTHLIKTRGQQATLRCSPISGHTSVYWYQQALGLGLQFLLWYDEGEERNRGNFPPRFSGRQFPNYSSELNVNALELEDSALYLCASSRDFYGYTFGSGTRLTVV.

This sequence joins TRBV19 and TRBJ1-2; 9 nucleotides line up with TRBD1. Germline V lookup: CDR1 LNHDA, CDR2 SQIVND (reference sequence). V lost 7 bases and J lost 6; bases outside the gene matches: 9. The CDR3 contains 14 residues. The CDR3 is CASTERDRDNGYTF. CDR3 coding DNA: TGTGCCAGTACCGAGAGGGACAGGGATAATGGCTACACCTTC.

The V gene is TRBV5-4, the J gene TRBJ2-2, with D possibly being TRBD1 (6 bases). V was shortened by 4 bases and J by 2 bases, with 12 bases between the two germline ends. CDR1 SGHNT and CDR2 YYREEE come from the germline V gene (reference sequence). The CDR3 spans 15 residues. In DNA form, the CDR3 reads TGTGCCAGCAGCATCCAGGACAGAAACACCGGGGAGCTGTTTTTT. Translation: CASSIQDRNTGELFF.

The rearrangement links TRBV29-1 to TRBJ2-4; no reliable D call. V lost 7 bases to trimming and J lost 3 bases, with 10 bases between them. Per germline, CDR1 SQVTM and CDR2 ANQGSEA. The CDR3 length is 12 residues. CDR3 amino acids: CSGLFGKNIQYF. In nucleotides, the CDR3 is TGCAGCGGACTCTTTGGCAAAAACATTCAGTACTTC.

This sequence joins TRBV10-1 and TRBJ2-3, with D possibly matching TRBD2 (5 bases). Germline CDR1 and CDR2: WNHNN and SYGVQD (reference sequence). V was clipped by 7 bases and J by 1 base, with 12 bases between them. This CDR3 has 14 residues. CDR3 DNA: TGCGCCAGCATAGGCCTAGCCCGCACAGATACGCAGTATTTT. Residues: CASIGLARTDTQYF.

In DNA, the CDR3 is TGCAGCGTTGAGTCGGGGGTCCAGTTCTTC. It yields the protein CSVESGVQFF. V usage is TRBV29-1 and J usage is TRBJ2-1; tentatively, D is TRBD2 (6 bases). Trimming shortened V by 3 bases and J by 13 bases, and 10 bases separated the two germline ends. Germline loops: CDR1 SQVTM, CDR2 ANQGSEA. The CDR3 runs 10 residues.

V gene TRBV9 combines with J gene TRBJ1-5; tentative D call: TRBD1 (6 bases). The CDR3 has 15 residues. Looked up from germline, CDR1 is SGDLS and CDR2 is YYNGEE. Trimming left V 3 bases short and J 0 bases short, with 10 bases between. The CDR3 region is CASSATGYSNQPQHF. The CDR3 region has the DNA TGTGCCAGCAGCGCGACAGGTTATAGCAATCAGCCCCAGCATTTT.

The chain has TRBV7-9 and TRBJ1-4, with D uncertain. The CDR3 totals 14 residues. Trimming left V 4 bases short and J 5 bases short, with 11 bases between. CDR1 is SEHNR, CDR2 FQNEAQ, per germline (reference sequence). CDR3 protein: CASSYRVQNEKLFF. The CDR3 bases are TGTGCCAGCAGCTATCGGGTTCAAAATGAAAAACTGTTTTTT.

This clone was counted between two and nine times. The chain combines TRBV27 with TRBJ2-5; 8 positions match TRBD1. The DNA end is a closer match to TRBJ2-7, so the J assignment may be wrong. The V gene's germline CDR1 is MNHEY and CDR2 SMNVEV (reference sequence). This CDR3 region has 13 residues. The CDR3 coding sequence is TGTGCCAGCAGTCCTAGACAGGGGTACGAGCAGTACTTC. Its translation is CASSPRQGYEQYF.

The chain couples TRBV19 to TRBJ2-7, with TRBD2 as a possible D gene (5 bases). In germline, CDR1 is LNHDA, CDR2 SQIVND (reference sequence). The CDR3 spans 15 residues. The ends were cut back, 3 bases at V and 4 bases at J, with 16 bases in the middle. The CDR3 bases are TGTGCCAGTAGTATTTCGGTGGGAGCCCAGTACGAGCAGTACTTC. Encoded protein: CASSISVGAQYEQYF.

On this clone itself: The junction differs from germline at one of its ends, possibly a read error. V gene TRBV10-3 combines with J gene TRBJ1-4; 9 nucleotides align to TRBD1. The CDR3 is 16 amino acids. Germline V lookup: CDR1 ENHRY, CDR2 SYGVKD. Written as DNA, the CDR3 is TGTGCCATCAGTGACGAACAGGGGGCCAACGACGAAAAACTGGTTTTT. Protein: CAISDEQGANDEKLVF.

This clone was counted once. The chain couples TRBV6-5 to TRBJ1-2; D gene ambiguous. This CDR3 spans 12 amino acids. With 6 bases removed from V and 3 bases from J, the gap between germline ends came to 8 bases. CDR1 and CDR2 from the germline V gene are MNHEY and SVGAGI. CDR3 sequence (DNA): TGTGCCAGCAGCCGTACAGACTATGGCTACACCTTC. Translated, it gives CASSRTDYGYTF.

The chain uses TRBV15 and TRBJ1-3; D perhaps matches TRBD1 (5 bases). Trimming took 1 base from V and 0 from J, leaving 10 bases between them. CDR3 length: 16 amino acids. Germline-derived CDR1 and CDR2 are LNHNV and YYDKDF (reference sequence). The CDR3 DNA sequence: TGTGCCACCAGCAGAGCCGGGGGACCCTCTGGAAACACCATATATTTT. Its translation is CATSRAGGPSGNTIYF. Drawing the rest from reference TRBV15 and TRBJ1-3, the complete variable domain is DAMVIQNPRYQVTQFGKPVTLSCSQTLNHNVMYWYQQKSSQAPKLLFHYYDKDFNNEADTPDNFQSRRPNTSFCFLDIRSPGLGDTAMYLCATSRAGGPSGNTIYFGEGSWLTVV.

This chain joins TRBV7-3 and TRBJ2-2; unclear D gene. Trimming removed 5 bases at V and 6 bases at J, with 13 bases between. Germline assignment: CDR1 SGHTA and CDR2 FQGTGA. This CDR3 comprises 14 residues. This chain's CDR3 is CASSDMVVAGELFF. For the CDR3, the DNA is TGTGCCAGCAGCGACATGGTGGTGGCCGGGGAGCTGTTTTTT.

The chain employs TRBV5-5 and TRBJ2-7; no firm D call. Per germline, CDR1 SGHKS and CDR2 YYEKEE (reference sequence). The ends were cut back, 2 bases at V and 4 bases at J, with 13 bases in the middle. This CDR3 comprises 14 residues. CDR3 coding DNA: TGTGCCAGCAGCTTTGAGTCCTCGGTATACGAGCAGTACTTC. This encodes CASSFESSVYEQYF.

The chain has TRBV10-3 and TRBJ1-5; TRBD1 aligns across 9 bases. V dropped 10 bases and J dropped 5; count of bases not matched to a gene: 3. Germline V gene sequence: CDR1 ENHRY, CDR2 SYGVKD. CDR3 length: 12 amino acids. In DNA, the CDR3 is TGTGCCACGACAGGGGGGGATCAGCCCCAGCATTTT. Its protein is CATTGGDQPQHF.

V usage is TRBV28 and J usage is TRBJ2-5; a possible D gene is TRBD2 (5 bases). The V end was cut by 4 bases, the J end by 5 bases, with 14 bases between. Germline V lookup: CDR1 MDHEN, CDR2 SYDVKM. The CDR3 has 14 amino acids. The CDR3 nucleotides read TGTGCCAGCAGTTCCCCCCGGGGTGGGGAGACCCAGTACTTC. Its translation is CASSSPRGGETQYF.

J is TRBJ1-5 and V is TRBV2, with TRBD1 matching 7 bases. Germline V CDR1 and CDR2: SNHLY, FYNNEI. This CDR3 is built from 17 residues. The V segment lost 8 bases and the J segment 0 bases; nucleotides outside the gene matches: 13. CDR3 DNA: TGTGCCAGCGGGATACGAGGGGGCGGCTATAGCAATCAGCCCCAGCATTTT. Amino acids: CASGIRGGGYSNQPQHF.

The chain is built from TRBV6-5 and TRBJ2-3, with D possibly matching TRBD2 (6 bases). Germline loops: CDR1 MNHEY, CDR2 SVGAGI. The CDR3 has 12 residues. V was trimmed by 6 bases and J by 3 bases, leaving 7 bases between them. For the CDR3, the DNA is TGTGCCAGCAGGGAGGGTACAGATACGCAGTATTTT. It encodes CASREGTDTQYF.

The chain uses TRBV2 and TRBJ1-1; D gene ambiguous. This CDR3 spans 12 amino acids. Looked up from germline, CDR1 is SNHLY and CDR2 is FYNNEI. V shed 4 bases and J shed 5 bases, with 8 bases lying between them. The CDR3 protein is CASSGWRTEAFF. CDR3 DNA sequence: TGTGCCAGCAGTGGGTGGAGGACTGAAGCTTTCTTT. Using reference TRBV2 and TRBJ1-1 for the parts outside the CDR3, the full variable domain is EPEVTQTPSHQVTQMGQEVILRCVPISNHLYFYWYRQILGQKVEFLVSFYNNEISEKSEIFDDQFSVERPDGSNFTLKIRSTKLEDSAMYFCASSGWRTEAFFGQGTRLTVV.

The V and J genes are TRBV15 and TRBJ2-2, with 7 bases matching TRBD1. CDR1 and CDR2 (germline): LNHNV, YYDKDF (reference sequence). V shed 5 bases, J shed 4 bases, and the junction held 10 bases outside the gene matches. The CDR3 is 16 residues long. CDR3 sequence (DNA): TGTGCCACCAGCGGATCCCAGGGGGTCGTCACCGGGGAGCTGTTTTTT. As protein: CATSGSQGVVTGELFF.

The chain carries TRBV2 and TRBJ2-1; D is possibly TRBD2 (6 bases). The CDR3 has 12 residues. CDR1 and CDR2 (germline): SNHLY, FYNNEI. V was pared by 5 bases and J by 9 bases, with 11 bases between. In DNA, the CDR3 is TGTGCCAGCAGTACTAGGGGAGGTGAGCAGTTCTTC. The encoded protein is CASSTRGGEQFF.

The V call is TRBV7-2, the J call TRBJ2-1; TRBD2 agrees at 14 bases. The CDR3 is made up of 17 amino acids. Trimming took 5 bases from V and 5 from J; bases not matched to a gene: 8. Germline V gives CDR1 SGHTA, CDR2 FQGNSA. The CDR3 region is CASSEGLAGAPDNEQFF. The DNA of the CDR3 is TGTGCCAGCAGCGAGGGACTAGCGGGGGCCCCCGACAATGAGCAGTTCTTC.